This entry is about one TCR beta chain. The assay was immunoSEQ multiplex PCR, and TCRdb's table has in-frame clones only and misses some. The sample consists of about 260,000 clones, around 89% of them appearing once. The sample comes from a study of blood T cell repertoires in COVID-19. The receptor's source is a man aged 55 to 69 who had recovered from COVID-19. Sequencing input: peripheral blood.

For the CDR3, the DNA is TGTGCCAGCAGCAAACAAGGACACAGCTACAATGAGCAGTTCTTC. Protein sequence: CASSKQGHSYNEQFF. This chain joins TRBV7-3 and TRBJ2-1; a possible D gene is TRBD1 (5 bases). CDR1 and CDR2 from the germline V gene are SGHTA and FQGTGA. The CDR3 is 15 residues long. V was cut by 5 bases and J by 3 bases, with 14 bases left in between.